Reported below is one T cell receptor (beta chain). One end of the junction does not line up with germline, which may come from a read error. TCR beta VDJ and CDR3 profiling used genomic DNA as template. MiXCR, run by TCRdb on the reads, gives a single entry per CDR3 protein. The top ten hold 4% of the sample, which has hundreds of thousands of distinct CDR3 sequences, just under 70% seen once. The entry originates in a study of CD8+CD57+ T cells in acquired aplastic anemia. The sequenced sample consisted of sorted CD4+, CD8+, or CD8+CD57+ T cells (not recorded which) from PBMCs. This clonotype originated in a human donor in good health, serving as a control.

CDR3 sequence reads: CANSGEAGDLLYNEQFF. The CDR3 DNA is TGTGCCAACAGTGGAGAGGCGGGGGACCTCCTATACAATGAGCAGTTCTTC. The chain links TRBV6-1 to TRBJ2-1; 7 bases map to TRBD2. The CDR3 loop spans 17 amino acids. The germline gives CDR1 MNHNS, CDR2 SASEGT.